This TCR beta chain comes out of a study of cytomegalovirus exposure and HLA in healthy donors (dated by TCRdb to about 2017). The study in broad terms: In an earlier analysis of some 550 of the donors, around 300 Gb of sequence data and roughly 100 million unique TCR beta sequences from roughly 180 million T cells were reported. An early release covering some 640 HLA-typed donors comprised around 300 gigabases of sequencing data and tens of millions of unique TCR sequences. Among the approximately 400 genotyped donors, approximately 76% belonged to the genetic ancestry cluster associated with self-reported Caucasian donors. The aim of the study was to test whether cataloging public T cell receptors could identify signatures of past pathogen exposure. The study used immunosequencing to profile the T cell repertoires of 666 subjects and linked those repertoires to cytomegalovirus serostatus. A separate validation cohort of more than 100 different subjects was used in addition to the approximately 640-subject first cohort. To predict cytomegalovirus infection status, the study combined high-throughput TCR immunosequencing, statistical association of individual TCRs with disease status, and machine learning. In a later analysis, previously published TCR beta repertoires from several hundred donors were re-analyzed and high-resolution HLA genotyping was added so that TCR occurrence patterns could be studied. Rather than using new phenotypic data, the later analysis identified candidate immune exposures from TCR beta sequences and from how often those sequences occurred across donors. An earlier analysis of approximately 640 of the donors applied high-throughput TCR beta sequencing to assess whether each TCR beta V gene segment acted as functional or pseudogenic. Donor age, sex, ethnicity and CMV serostatus were compiled alongside the repertoire data. A later genetic analysis took genome-wide SNP genotypes for about 55% of the 666 donors and used that subset as a discovery cohort. All discovery cohort repertoires had been generated on a single sequencing platform. HLA typing included class I and class II loci at four-digit resolution. Typing coverage differed by locus: A, B, C, DRB1 and DQB1 were typed in roughly 629-640 donors, DQA1 in 522, DPA1 in 600 to 610, and DPB1 in just under 490. Several DR-DQ haplotypes were treated as single units for association and clustering because of strong linkage in the cohort. Across some 400 genotyped donors of the cohort, an average of roughly 250,000 unique TCR beta nucleotide sequences per donor were sequenced, and roughly a sixth of those sequences were non-productive.

V gives up 4 bases and J gives up 0 bases, and the segment between their germline ends measures 11 bases. CDR1 and CDR2 are read off the germline V gene as SGHTS and YDEGEE. CDR3 length: 16 amino acids, cysteine to phenylalanine. Here the CDR3 DNA is all that survives: 48 bases in frame from base 1. Beyond this particular receptor, the publication reports: Specific HLA alleles were associated with 16,951 TCR beta sequences at a false discovery rate of 0.05 in a later analysis. Because the 87-base-pair reads could not distinguish some IMGT-functional V segments, including TRBV6-2 and TRBV6-3, those segments were excluded. A later genetic analysis associated a missense DCLRE1C variant with V-gene and J-gene trimming of TCR beta chains, and an independent cohort replicated the association. A later analysis found that most CMV-associated TCR beta chains appeared HLA-restricted, with HLA associations seemingly driven largely by CMV exposure. A few of the identified cytomegalovirus-associated TCR beta chains were confirmed in vitro to be specific for cytomegalovirus antigens. It was suggested by the authors that the approach could potentially be generalized to other disease states and immunological phenotypes. While some public TCRs were present in many individuals, most TCR sequences turned up only very rarely across donors. Because counts were too low, roughly 16 rarely observed V segments, including chromosome 9 orphons, were excluded from the earlier analysis of some 590 of the donors. A cluster of highly shared sequence variants was judged likely to be a technical artifact of the sequencing pipeline. Roughly uniform sequencing depth across donors was assumed in presence/absence analyses, although this assumption may not hold. Linkage disequilibrium might explain the correlated functional status among segregating V segments, but an unknown experimental factor could not be ruled out. Because HLA typing was unavailable for some donors at each locus, only the typed subset was used in association tests. According to a later analysis, TCR association rates differed among HLA loci, with DRB1 alleles showing the most associated TCRs and HLA-C alleles showing the fewest. The classifier was reported to diagnose cytomegalovirus status with high specificity and sensitivity in both the original and validation cohorts. Immune exposure information for the cohort was limited to CMV serostatus. A later analysis found that HLA-associated TCR beta chains were more clonally expanded and had lower generation probabilities than equally common non-associated chains. According to a later genetic analysis, donors in an Asian-associated ancestry cluster had fewer N-insertions in productive TCRs than the approximately 700-donor mean. A total of about 180 TCR beta chains were listed by the study as associated with cytomegalovirus. In an earlier analysis of 587 of the donors, most TCR beta V segments appeared in productive rearrangements about 87% or about 30% of the time, broadly matching IMGT annotations. When HLA alleles, especially DR and DQ, strongly co-occurred, TCR associations were difficult to assign to individual alleles. A further reported finding was that TCR beta sequences accurately predicted the HLA-A and HLA-B alleles for most subjects in the first cohort. This cohort had only TCR beta chains sequenced, and the lack of alpha or paired-chain data limited which features could be detected. Several of the top co-occurrence clusters appeared to be linked to parvovirus B19, influenza, CMV and Epstein-Barr virus, according to a later analysis.

As a fraction of the sample, this clone is medium-sized (0.01 to 0.1%). It has no known antigen specificity. No base-level quality is on record; no much larger clone is a single base apart. The cohort consisted of 600 or so healthy bone marrow donors. At the time of sampling, every cohort member was nominally healthy, though immune exposures that went unrecorded were likely present. The donor tested CMV seronegative and was one of the 352 seronegative cohort members. Each donor provided a peripheral blood sample, and peripheral blood mononuclear cells were used for TCR beta sequencing. Genomic DNA was extracted from the blood cell samples with the Qiagen DNeasy Blood Extraction Kit. The receptor library was made with the immunoSEQ multiplex PCR assay. The multiplex PCR relied on a mix of 60 forward primers for TCR Vbeta segments and 13 reverse primers for TCR Jbeta segments. The CDR3 region of rearranged TCR beta genes was amplified from genomic DNA with a multiplex PCR assay. The Illumina HiSeq System was used to sequence the amplified TCR beta libraries as 87-base-pair reads. Per the source publication's procedure: A later analysis tallied 75 million to 95 million unique TCR beta chains across the 610 or so repertoires, and 10 million to 11 million of those chains were shared by two or more donors. To remove PCR and sequencing errors, raw reads were error-corrected and collapsed into unique sequences using a nearest-neighbor algorithm that merged closely related sequences. V, D and J gene segments were assigned by aligning CDR3 sequences to IMGT reference sequences. For a sequence to be retained, a match of at least six nucleotides was required to both a V gene segment and a J gene segment. A rearrangement counted as productive if the CDR3 had no stop codons and remained in frame with V and J, and every other rearrangement counted as non-productive. Following IMGT convention, CDR3 was defined as the stretch from the second conserved V-encoded cysteine up to the conserved J-encoded phenylalanine. The earlier analysis of some 600 of the donors excluded sequences that lacked an unambiguous match to a single V gene segment. An earlier analysis of 500 to 700 of the donors classified V segments as functional when productive rearrangements were above 56.7% and as segregating when the standard deviation between donors was above 5%. A statistical classification framework was developed to diagnose cytomegalovirus status using the catalog of TCR beta chain sequences. In a later analysis, TCR nucleotide sequences were compared against IMGT/GENE-DB human TR gene sequences so that V and J genes could be assigned. Using the TCRdist pipeline, a later analysis assigned CDR3 sequences along with most-parsimonious VDJ recombination scenarios. In a later analysis, each TCR beta chain was defined by its CDR3 amino acid sequence together with its V-gene family, and reads lacking a unique V-gene family were excluded. In a later analysis, nearly 600 highly shared, low-generation-probability nucleotide sequences were removed to address suspected cross-contamination and a sequencing artifact. In a later analysis, a clonal expansion index was calculated for each public chain from normalized within-repertoire ranks of inferred template counts. In a later analysis, generation probabilities were computed using a VDJ recombination model fitted to out-of-frame rearrangements, and the results were checked against IGoR. In a later analysis, TCR-TCR, TCR-HLA and TCR-CMV co-occurrence was scored with hypergeometric tests, and a repertoire-size bias correction was applied to TCR pairs. In a later analysis, false discovery rates were estimated by permuting HLA or CMV assignments 20 times. A later analysis grouped co-occurring TCRs with DBSCAN, adding TCRdist sequence similarity when clustering within HLA-allele-positive subsets. Co-occurrence clustering excluded repertoires with fewer than 30,000 or more than 120,000 public chains, plus five with anomalous nucleotide sharing. TCRdb mirrors the immuneACCESS table, restricted to in-frame sequences. Some clones are absent from its copies; in checked studies, under half trace to an unresolved V gene, and the reason for the others is unknown. V and J calls and clone size are as listed in that table; D and trimming were resolved from the DNA. For this sample there are about 130,000 clones; around nine tenths appear just once. The ten largest account for about 5.5% of the sample.

Specimen: PBMCs. The receptor comes from a woman aged 25-40 years in good health and CMV-seronegative. This chain is built from TRBV5-8 and TRBJ2-6, and perhaps TRBD2 as D gene, on 5 matching bases. The sequence in DNA is TGTGCCAGCAGCGGAACGGGGTTCTCTGGGGCCAACGTCCTGACTTTC. It encodes CASSGTGFSGANVLTF.